These 5 T cell receptor beta chains came from one sample sequenced in a study of siplizumab effects on memory and regulatory T cells. Libraries were prepared by immunoSEQ multiplex PCR; TCRdb keeps only in-frame clonotypes and omits some of them. This sample has some 97,000 clones, with about 95% found just once. The sequencing sample was made of non-Treg CD4+ T cells sorted from blood. The source of these receptors is a human donor in good health.

The chain has TRBV19 and TRBJ1-1; the D is unclear. Looked up from germline, CDR1 is LNHDA and CDR2 is SQIVND (reference sequence). Between the trimmed V and J ends, which lost 8 bases and 3 bases, there was a span of 13 bases. The CDR3 sequence is 13 residues long. The CDR3 coding sequence is TGTGCCAGTCACAGAACAGTCTACACTGAAGCTTTCTTT. Protein sequence: CASHRTVYTEAFF.

The V and J genes are TRBV19 and TRBJ2-1; 9 nucleotides match TRBD2. The length of the CDR3 is 14 residues. Germline CDR1 and CDR2: LNHDA and SQIVND (reference sequence). V was clipped by 3 bases and J by 10 bases; unmatched bases: 7. The CDR3 DNA sequence: TGTGCCAGTAGTATTCTAGCGGGATCCAGCGAGCAGTTCTTC. Its protein product is CASSILAGSSEQFF.

The gene calls are TRBV14 and TRBJ2-3; 11 positions match TRBD2. This CDR3 region has 17 residues. Per the germline V gene, CDR1 is SGHDN and CDR2 is FVKESK. With 4 bases clipped from V and 4 bases from J, the junction kept 10 bases outside the gene matches. The CDR3 here is CASSRGGLAGGADTQYF. The DNA of the CDR3 is TGTGCCAGCAGCCGCGGAGGGCTAGCGGGAGGAGCAGATACGCAGTATTTT.

The chain is built from TRBV6-4 and TRBJ2-1; the D is unclear. Trimming took off 10 bases at V and 10 bases at J, with 5 bases between the two ends. This CDR3 is built from 8 residues. Germline CDR1 MRHNA, CDR2 SNTAGT. CDR3 loop: CAITEQFF. As DNA, the CDR3 is TGTGCCATCACCGAGCAGTTCTTC.

J is TRBJ1-2 and V is TRBV5-4; D gene unclear. Germline V lookup: CDR1 SGHNT, CDR2 YYREEE (reference sequence). The V and J ends lost 0 bases and 8 bases respectively, with 8 bases between them. This CDR3 is 12 amino acids long. In DNA, the CDR3 is TGTGCCAGCAGCTTGGGATTCGGAGGCTACACCTTC. It codes for CASSLGFGGYTF.